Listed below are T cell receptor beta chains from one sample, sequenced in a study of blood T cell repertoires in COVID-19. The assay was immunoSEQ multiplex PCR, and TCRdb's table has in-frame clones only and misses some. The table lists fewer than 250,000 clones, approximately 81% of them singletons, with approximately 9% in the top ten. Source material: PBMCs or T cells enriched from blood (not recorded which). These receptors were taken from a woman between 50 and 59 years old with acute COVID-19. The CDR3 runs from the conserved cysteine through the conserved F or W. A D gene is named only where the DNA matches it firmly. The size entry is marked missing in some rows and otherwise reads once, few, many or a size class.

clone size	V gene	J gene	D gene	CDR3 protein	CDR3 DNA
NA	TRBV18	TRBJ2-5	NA	CASSPGLGETQYF	TGTGCCAGCTCCCCAGGGCTTGGAGAGACCCAGTACTTC
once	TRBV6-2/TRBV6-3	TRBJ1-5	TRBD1	CASSYQGVGQPQHF	TGTGCCAGCAGTTACCAGGGGGTGGGTCAGCCCCAGCATTTT
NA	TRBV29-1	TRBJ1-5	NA	CSVATSSNQPQHF	TGCAGCGTTGCCACTTCTAGCAATCAGCCCCAGCATTTT
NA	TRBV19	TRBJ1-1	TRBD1	CASSIEGAGQGEAFF	TGTGCCAGTAGTATAGAGGGGGCCGGACAGGGCGAAGCTTTCTTT
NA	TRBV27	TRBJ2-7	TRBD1	CASSAPGTGLLYPYEQYF	TGTGCCAGCAGTGCTCCCGGGACAGGGCTTTTGTATCCCTACGAGCAGTACTTC
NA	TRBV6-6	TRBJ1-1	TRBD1	CASSYRTGTEAFF	TGTGCCAGCAGTTACAGGACAGGGACTGAAGCTTTCTTT
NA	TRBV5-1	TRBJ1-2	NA	CASSSQGEGYTF	TGCGCCAGCAGTTCGCAGGGCGAGGGCTACACCTTC
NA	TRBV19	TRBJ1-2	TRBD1	CASSMKTGDYGYTF	TGTGCCAGTAGTATGAAAACAGGGGACTATGGCTACACCTTC
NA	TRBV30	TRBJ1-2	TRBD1	CAWSVGGRASHGYTF	TGTGCCTGGAGTGTAGGGGGCAGGGCATCGCATGGCTACACCTTC
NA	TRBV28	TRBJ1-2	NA	CASTRVHLTEFYGYTF	TGTGCCAGCACCCGCGTCCATTTGACAGAATTCTATGGCTACACCTTC
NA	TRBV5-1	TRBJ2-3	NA	CASSLGSYTDTQYF	TGCGCCAGCAGCTTGGGTTCCTACACAGATACGCAGTATTTT
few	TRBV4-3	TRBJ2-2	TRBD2	CASSQDGLANTGELFF	TGCGCCAGCAGCCAAGATGGACTAGCGAACACCGGGGAGCTGTTTTTT
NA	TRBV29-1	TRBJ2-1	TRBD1	CSVVRDRGDEQFF	TGCAGCGTTGTTCGGGACAGGGGGGATGAGCAGTTCTTC
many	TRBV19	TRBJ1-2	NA	CASSKTPGGNNYGYTF	TGTGCCAGTAGTAAGACTCCGGGAGGTAATAACTATGGCTACACCTTC
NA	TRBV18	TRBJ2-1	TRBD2	CASSPPRLAGGMPDEQFF	TGTGCCAGCTCACCACCGAGACTAGCGGGAGGGATGCCCGATGAGCAGTTCTTC
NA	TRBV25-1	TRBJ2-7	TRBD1	CASSPGQGAYEQYF	TGTGCCAGCAGCCCGGGACAGGGGGCCTACGAGCAGTACTTC
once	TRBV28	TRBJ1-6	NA	CASSLGLWNSPLHF	TGTGCCAGCAGTTTAGGACTCTGGAATTCACCCCTCCACTTT
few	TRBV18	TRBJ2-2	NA	CASSPQGAGELFF	TGTGCCAGCTCACCACAGGGGGCCGGGGAGCTGTTTTTT
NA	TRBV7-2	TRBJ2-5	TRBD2	CASSSTLAGGIQETQYF	TGTGCCAGCAGCTCGACGCTAGCGGGAGGGATCCAAGAGACCCAGTACTTC
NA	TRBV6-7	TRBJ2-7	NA	CASSYSGWSVYEQYF	TGTGCCAGCAGTTACTCCGGGTGGTCGGTTTACGAGCAGTACTTC
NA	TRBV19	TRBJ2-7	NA	CATKAQGSGYEQYF	TGTGCCACCAAGGCGCAGGGATCAGGCTACGAGCAGTACTTC
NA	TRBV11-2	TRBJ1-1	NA	CASSLDGDIRGTEAFF	TGTGCCAGCAGCTTAGATGGGGACATTCGAGGAACTGAAGCTTTCTTT
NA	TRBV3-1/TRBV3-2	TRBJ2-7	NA	CASSLGGEQYF	TGTGCCAGCAGTCTTGGGGGGGAGCAGTACTTC
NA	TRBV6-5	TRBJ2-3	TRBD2	CASRAGGQTDTQYF	TGTGCCAGCAGAGCGGGGGGCCAGACAGATACGCAGTATTTT
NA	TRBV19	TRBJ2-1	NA	CASSAFQGAQFF	TGTGCCAGTAGTGCCTTCCAGGGTGCGCAGTTCTTC
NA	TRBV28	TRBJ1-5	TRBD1	CASSAWGQQNQPQHF	TGTGCCAGCAGTGCCTGGGGACAGCAGAATCAGCCCCAGCATTTT
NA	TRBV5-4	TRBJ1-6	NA	CASSLASSPLHF	TGTGCCAGCAGCTTGGCGTCTTCACCCCTCCACTTT
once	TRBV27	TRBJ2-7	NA	CASSAWTVSYEQYF	TGTGCCAGCAGTGCCTGGACAGTTTCCTACGAGCAGTACTTC
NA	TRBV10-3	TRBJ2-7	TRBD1	CAISESDRSSYEQYF	TGTGCCATCAGTGAGTCGGACAGGAGCTCCTACGAGCAGTACTTC
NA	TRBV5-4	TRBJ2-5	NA	CASSLKAGGETQYF	TGTGCCAGCAGCTTAAAAGCTGGGGGGGAGACCCAGTACTTC
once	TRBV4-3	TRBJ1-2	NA	CASSQGRVAGNYGYTF	TGCGCCAGCAGCCAAGGGAGGGTAGCGGGGAACTATGGCTACACCTTC
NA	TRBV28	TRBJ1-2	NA	CASSLRRSYYGYTF	TGTGCCAGCAGTTTAAGGAGGAGTTACTATGGCTACACCTTC
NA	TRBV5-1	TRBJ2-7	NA	CASSRGLSYEQYF	TGCGCCAGCAGCCGCGGACTCTCCTACGAGCAGTACTTC
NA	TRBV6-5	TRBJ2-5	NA	CASSYSGPQYF	TGTGCCAGCAGTTACTCGGGGCCCCAGTACTTC
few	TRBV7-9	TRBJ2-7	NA	CASSLAETGLFSYEQYF	TGTGCCAGCAGCTTAGCGGAGACAGGACTGTTCTCCTACGAGCAGTACTTC
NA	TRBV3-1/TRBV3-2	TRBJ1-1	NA	CASSQVGGNTEAFF	TGTGCCAGCAGCCAAGTGGGAGGGAACACTGAAGCTTTCTTT
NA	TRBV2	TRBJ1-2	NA	CASSTGNYGYTF	TGTGCCAGCAGTACAGGGAACTATGGCTACACCTTC
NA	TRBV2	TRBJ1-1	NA	CASSERQLNTEAFF	TGTGCCAGCAGTGAAAGACAACTGAACACTGAAGCTTTCTTT
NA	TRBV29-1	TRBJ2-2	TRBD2	CSVVGRALVPGELFF	TGCAGCGTTGTAGGGAGGGCCTTAGTTCCCGGGGAGCTGTTTTTT
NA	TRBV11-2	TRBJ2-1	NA	CASSLLPSLSSYNEQFF	TGTGCCAGCAGCTTACTCCCTAGCCTAAGCTCCTACAATGAGCAGTTCTTC
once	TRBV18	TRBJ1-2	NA	CASSPIGGPTSKPVYGYTF	TGTGCCAGCTCACCAATCGGGGGGCCGACTTCAAAACCCGTCTATGGCTACACCTTC
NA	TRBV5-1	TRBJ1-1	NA	CASSLSKNTEAFF	TGCGCCAGCAGCTTATCCAAAAACACTGAAGCTTTCTTT
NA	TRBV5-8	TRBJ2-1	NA	CASSGGSSYNEQFF	TGTGCCAGCAGCGGGGGGAGCTCCTACAATGAGCAGTTCTTC
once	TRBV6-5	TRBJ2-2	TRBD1	CASSYDRGGTGELFF	TGTGCCAGCAGTTATGACAGGGGAGGCACCGGGGAGCTGTTTTTT
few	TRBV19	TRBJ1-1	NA	CASSIDVSNTEAFF	TGTGCCAGTAGTATAGATGTCTCGAACACTGAAGCTTTCTTT
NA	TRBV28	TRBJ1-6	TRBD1	CASSFERGLRNSPLHF	TGTGCCAGCAGTTTTGAAAGGGGGCTTAGGAATTCACCCCTCCACTTT
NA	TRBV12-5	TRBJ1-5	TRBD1	CASVSVGQGVGGNQPQHF	TGTGCTAGTGTGTCGGTGGGACAGGGTGTAGGGGGTAATCAGCCCCAGCATTTT
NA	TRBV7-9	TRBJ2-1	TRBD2	CASSLVRTSGEQFF	TGTGCCAGCAGCTTAGTCCGGACTAGCGGTGAGCAGTTCTTC
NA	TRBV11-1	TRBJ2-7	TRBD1	CASSSGQGGGEQYF	TGTGCCAGCAGCTCCGGACAGGGAGGTGGCGAGCAGTACTTC
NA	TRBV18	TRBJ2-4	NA	CASSPQTENIQYF	TGTGCCAGCTCCCCTCAGACAGAAAACATTCAGTACTTC
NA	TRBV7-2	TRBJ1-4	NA	CASSLVQFEKLFF	TGTGCCAGCAGCTTAGTACAGTTCGAAAAACTGTTTTTT
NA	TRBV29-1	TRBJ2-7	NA	CSVGAPSSNEQYF	TGCAGCGTTGGAGCCCCTAGCTCCAACGAGCAGTACTTC
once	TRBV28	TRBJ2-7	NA	CASSSAGPLEQYF	TGTGCCAGCAGTTCCGCAGGGCCTCTCGAGCAGTACTTC
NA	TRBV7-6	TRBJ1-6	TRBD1	CASSLGDRAVSPLHF	TGTGCCAGCAGCTTAGGGGACAGGGCGGTTTCACCCCTCCACTTT
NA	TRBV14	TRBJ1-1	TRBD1	CASSQNGQVTGTEAFF	TGTGCCAGCAGCCAAAACGGACAGGTCACGGGCACTGAAGCTTTCTTT
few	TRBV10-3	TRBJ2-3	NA	CATSPAASTDTQYF	TGTGCCACCTCGCCGGCGGCTAGCACAGATACGCAGTATTTT
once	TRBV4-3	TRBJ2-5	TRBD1	CASSQAGGSKQTQYF	TGCGCCAGCAGCCAAGCAGGGGGCAGCAAGCAGACCCAGTACTTC
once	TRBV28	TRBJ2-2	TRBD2	CASSLPTSAAGELFF	TGTGCCAGCAGTTTACCGACTAGCGCGGCCGGGGAGCTGTTTTTT
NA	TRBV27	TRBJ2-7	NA	CASKSLSGTYEQYF	TGTGCCAGCAAATCGCTATCAGGCACCTACGAGCAGTACTTC
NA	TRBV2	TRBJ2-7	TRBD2	CAIREEYEQYF	TGTGCCATCCGGGAGGAATACGAGCAGTACTTC